The 23 T cell receptor beta chains reported below all come from one sample, sequenced in a study of shared clonotypes between healthy human individuals. Method: immunoSEQ multiplex PCR; TCRdb's copy keeps in-frame clones and lacks some. The table lists over a million clones, roughly 75% of them singletons. Specimen: memory CD4+ T cells sorted from blood. The subset: CD45RA-negative fraction. These receptors were obtained from a man younger than 35 in good health.

There are a few counts of this clone. J is TRBJ2-1 and V is TRBV5-1; D tentatively reads TRBD1 or TRBD2 (5 bases each). The CDR3 spans 13 residues. Looked up from germline, CDR1 is SGHRS and CDR2 is YFSETQ. Trimming left V 2 bases short and J 6 bases short, with 9 bases between. The chain's CDR3 is CASSFGATNEQFF. The CDR3, as DNA: TGCGCCAGCAGCTTCGGGGCCACCAATGAGCAGTTCTTC.

This clone was observed a few times. The chain is built from TRBV6-6 and TRBJ2-1, with D perhaps TRBD2 (6 bases). V lost 6 bases and J lost 1, with 10 bases in between. Germline CDR1 and CDR2: MNHNY and SVGAGI (reference sequence). The CDR3 is 14 amino acids. The CDR3 DNA is TGTGCCAGCAGGAAGGAGGGATCCTACAATGAGCAGTTCTTC. This encodes CASRKEGSYNEQFF.

This clone was counted a few times. CDR3 amino acids: CASSPGLAGSYEQYF. CDR3 DNA: TGTGCCAGTAGTCCGGGACTAGCGGGGTCCTACGAGCAGTACTTC. V gene TRBV19 combines with J gene TRBJ2-7; 13 bases are shared with TRBD2. V was pared by 5 bases and J by 1 base, with 2 bases of the junction left unmatched. The CDR3 contains 15 residues. Germline CDR1 reads LNHDA; CDR2 reads SQIVND (reference sequence).

Notes on this clone: The sample contains more than one DNA sequence encoding this CDR3. This chain connects TRBV6-1 to TRBJ2-6; possibly TRBD1 for D (5 bases). CDR1 is MNHNS, CDR2 SASEGT, per germline. The CDR3 is made up of 15 amino acids. V gave up 1 base and J gave up 2 bases, with 6 bases separating them. The CDR3 coding sequence is TGTGCCAGCAGTGAAGGGGGCGCTGGGGCCAACGTCCTGACTTTC. Its translation: CASSEGGAGANVLTF.

The chain joins TRBV29-1 to TRBJ2-3; no clear D. Trimming removed 7 bases from V and 1 base from J, with 12 bases in between. This CDR3 region has 13 residues. Germline V lookup: CDR1 SQVTM, CDR2 ANQGSEA. DNA of the CDR3: TGCAGCGCCGAAACCCAGGGCACAGATACGCAGTATTTT. Its translation: CSAETQGTDTQYF.

About this clone itself: Additional DNA sequences in this sample encode the identical CDR3. The rearrangement uses TRBV5-1 and TRBJ1-5; 9 bases are shared with TRBD1. Germline V gives CDR1 SGHRS, CDR2 YFSETQ. Losses at the gene ends were 1 base for V and 5 bases for J; bases not matched to a gene: 1. The CDR3 length is 14 residues. This chain's CDR3 is CASSLTGGDQPQHF. The CDR3 DNA reads TGCGCCAGCAGCTTGACAGGGGGCGATCAGCCCCAGCATTTT.

A remark on this clone: Other DNA sequences in this specimen translate into the identical CDR3. J is TRBJ2-5 and V is TRBV27; D is ambiguous. With 0 bases removed from V and 5 bases from J, the gap between germline ends came to 1 base. The CDR3 consists of 11 residues. Germline CDR1 MNHEY, CDR2 SMNVEV (reference sequence). CDR3 DNA: TGTGCCAGCAGTTTATCGGAGACCCAGTACTTC. Translating gives CASSLSETQYF.

J is TRBJ1-6 and V is TRBV7-2; D unresolved. The CDR3 covers 13 residues. V was pared by 5 bases and J by 7 bases, with 9 bases between. From germline, CDR1 is SGHTA and CDR2 FQGNSA. CDR3: CASSAPPNSPLHF. The DNA of the CDR3 is TGTGCCAGCAGCGCCCCTCCGAATTCACCCCTCCACTTT.

CDR3 DNA sequence: TGCATCATTAAACAGGGTTATGATGAGCAGTTCTTC. Its translation: CIIKQGYDEQFF. The chain combines TRBV29-1 with TRBJ2-1; possible D gene TRBD1, 6 bases. This CDR3 is built from 12 residues. Germline loops: CDR1 SQVTM, CDR2 ANQGSEA.

V usage is TRBV6-1 and J usage is TRBJ2-2; TRBD1 is a possible D gene (6 bases). This CDR3 spans 16 amino acids. Deletions cut 1 base from V and 0 bases from J, with 9 bases between. Germline loops: CDR1 MNHNS, CDR2 SASEGT. The CDR3 DNA follows: TGTGCCAGCAGTGAAGGGGACATTACGAACACCGGGGAGCTGTTTTTT. Amino acid sequence: CASSEGDITNTGELFF.

The chain joins TRBV6-1 to TRBJ2-4; a weak D match, TRBD1 (5 bases). Germline V gene sequence: CDR1 MNHNS, CDR2 SASEGT. The CDR3 runs to 12 residues. V gave up 3 bases and J gave up 9 bases, with 9 bases separating them. In DNA form, the CDR3 reads TGTGCCAGCAGTGACTCTACAGGCATTCAGTACTTC. It translates to CASSDSTGIQYF.

This chain joins TRBV9 and TRBJ2-1; the D is unclear. The germline V and J ends were trimmed by 0 bases and 10 bases, with 8 bases remaining between them. The CDR3 totals 12 residues. CDR1 and CDR2 from the germline V gene are SGDLS and YYNGEE. The CDR3 here is CASSVAYREQFF. DNA for the CDR3: TGTGCCAGCAGCGTAGCATATAGGGAGCAGTTCTTC.

V is TRBV5-4 and J is TRBJ2-1, with D hard to call. The CDR3 runs to 14 residues. From germline, CDR1 is SGHNT and CDR2 YYREEE (reference sequence). Trimming removed 7 bases from V and 0 bases from J, with 11 bases in between. The CDR3 region is CASGLESSYNEQFF. The CDR3 bases are TGTGCCAGCGGTTTGGAAAGCTCCTACAATGAGCAGTTCTTC.

This clone is a singleton in its sample. The chain has TRBV2 and TRBJ2-7, with TRBD1 matching over 8 bases. Germline lookup yields CDR1 SNHLY and CDR2 FYNNEI. V lost 9 bases and J lost 5; bases outside the gene matches: 15. The CDR3 runs to 15 residues. CDR3 DNA: TGTGCCAGAAGGGACGTGCACAGGGGGGTTGACGAGCAGTACTTC. Protein product: CARRDVHRGVDEQYF.

This sequence joins TRBV10-3 and TRBJ2-1; D unresolved. V gave up 4 bases and J gave up 5 bases, with 12 bases separating them. The CDR3 extends over 14 amino acids. The V gene's germline CDR1 is ENHRY and CDR2 SYGVKD. The CDR3 region has the DNA TGTGCCATCAGTGGTGACTCCTTGCACAATGAGCAGTTCTTC. Its protein product is CAISGDSLHNEQFF.

This clone was seen only once. This chain uses TRBV5-4 with TRBJ2-1; D perhaps matches TRBD1 (7 bases). Germline V gives CDR1 SGHNT, CDR2 YYREEE (reference sequence). With 4 bases removed from V and 7 bases from J, the gap between germline ends came to 18 bases. The CDR3 length is 15 residues. The CDR3 DNA follows: TGTGCCAGCAGCCCCGCAGGGGGGTTAGTAAATGAGCAGTTCTTC. Translation: CASSPAGGLVNEQFF.

In this sample, this clone turned up a few times. This chain connects TRBV11-2 to TRBJ2-6; perhaps TRBD2 as D (6 bases). This CDR3 has 16 amino acids. The V and J ends lost 5 bases and 4 bases respectively, with 15 bases between them. Germline V gene data show CDR1 as SGHAT and CDR2 as FQNNGV. The CDR3 region has the DNA TGTGCCAGCAGCCAAGGAGGGCTCGTGGGGGCCAACGTCCTGACTTTC. Translated: CASSQGGLVGANVLTF. The full variable domain, with the rest looked up from reference TRBV11-2 and TRBJ2-6, is EAGVAQSPRYKIIEKRQSVAFWCNPISGHATLYWYQQILGQGPKLLIQFQNNGVVDDSQLPKDRFSAERLKGVDSTLKIQPAKLEDSAVYLCASSQGGLVGANVLTFGAGSRLTVL.

The CDR3 spells CASSHGTSGSYNEQFF. DNA for the CDR3: TGTGCCAGCAGCCACGGGACTAGCGGGAGTTACAATGAGCAGTTCTTC. The gene calls are TRBV5-4 and TRBJ2-1; 14 nucleotides match TRBD2. Germline values: CDR1 SGHNT, CDR2 YYREEE (reference sequence). The CDR3 extends over 16 amino acids. V was clipped by 4 bases and J by 4 bases; unmatched bases: 4.

The genes are TRBV19 and TRBJ2-5, with 10 bases aligning to TRBD2. The V and J ends lost 4 bases and 2 bases, in that order; junction bases with no gene match: 4. The germline V gene encodes CDR1 LNHDA and CDR2 SQIVND (reference sequence). This CDR3 has 15 residues. The CDR3 sequence: CASSKRGGLQETQYF. DNA of the CDR3: TGTGCCAGTAGTAAGCGGGGGGGATTACAAGAGACCCAGTACTTC.

This clone was seen once. The chain recombines TRBV6-6 with TRBJ2-1, with D unresolved. Germline CDR1 MNHNY, CDR2 SVGAGI (reference sequence). Deletions cut 0 bases from V and 6 bases from J, with 6 bases between. The length of the CDR3 is 13 residues. The CDR3 DNA is TGTGCCAGCAGTTACTCGTTTCCCAATGAGCAGTTCTTC. Translation gives CASSYSFPNEQFF.

This rearrangement joins TRBV5-1 to TRBJ1-1, with a weak D call TRBD1 (6 bases). V was cut by 2 bases and J by 4 bases, with 12 bases left in between. Germline V lookup: CDR1 SGHRS, CDR2 YFSETQ. This CDR3 region has 14 residues. CDR3 amino acids: CASSLYGGGTEAFF. Here the CDR3 DNA reads TGCGCCAGCAGCTTATACGGAGGGGGCACTGAAGCTTTCTTT. The whole variable domain, filled in from reference TRBV5-1 and TRBJ1-1, reads KAGVTQTPRYLIKTRGQQVTLSCSPISGHRSVSWYQQTPGQGLQFLFEYFSETQRNKGNFPGRFSGRQFSNSRSEMNVSTLELGDSALYLCASSLYGGGTEAFFGQGTRLTVV.

This clone was observed a handful of times. This chain links TRBV19 with TRBJ1-3, with 7 nucleotides matching TRBD1. Per the germline V gene, CDR1 is LNHDA and CDR2 is SQIVND (reference sequence). This CDR3 has 13 amino acids. Trimming cost V 9 bases and J 11 bases; bases outside gene matches: 13. The CDR3 protein is CASRGTALRAIYF. The CDR3 nucleotides are TGTGCCAGCAGAGGGACAGCTCTAAGGGCCATATATTTT.

The chain uses TRBV4-3 and TRBJ2-7; maybe TRBD2 (5 bases). Germline V gene data show CDR1 as LGHNA and CDR2 as YSLEER. The V end was cut by 4 bases, the J end by 0 bases, with 10 bases between. The CDR3 loop spans 14 amino acids. The CDR3 DNA reads as TGCGCCAGCAGCCCCGCTGGGAGCTCCTACGAGCAGTACTTC. Encoded protein: CASSPAGSSYEQYF.